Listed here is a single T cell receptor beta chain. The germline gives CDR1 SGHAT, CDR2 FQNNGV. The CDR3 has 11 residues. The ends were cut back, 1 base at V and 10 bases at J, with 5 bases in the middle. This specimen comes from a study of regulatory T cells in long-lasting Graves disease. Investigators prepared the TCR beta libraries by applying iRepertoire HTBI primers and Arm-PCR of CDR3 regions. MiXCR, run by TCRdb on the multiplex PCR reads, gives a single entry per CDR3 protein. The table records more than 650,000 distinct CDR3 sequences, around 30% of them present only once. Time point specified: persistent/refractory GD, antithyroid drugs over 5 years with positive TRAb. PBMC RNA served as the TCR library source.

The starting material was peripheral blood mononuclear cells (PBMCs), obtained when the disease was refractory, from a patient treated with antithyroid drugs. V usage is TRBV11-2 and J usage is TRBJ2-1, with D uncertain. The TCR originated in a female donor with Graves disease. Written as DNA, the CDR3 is TGTGCCAGCAGCTTAGGATGGGAGCAGTTCTTC. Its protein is CASSLGWEQFF. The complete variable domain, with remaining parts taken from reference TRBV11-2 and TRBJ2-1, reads EAGVAQSPRYKIIEKRQSVAFWCNPISGHATLYWYQQILGQGPKLLIQFQNNGVVDDSQLPKDRFSAERLKGVDSTLKIQPAKLEDSAVYLCASSLGWEQFFGPGTRLTVL.